This entry is about one T cell receptor (beta chain). Its antigen is currently unknown. This may be a read error, as it is one base from a much larger clone. This record comes from a study of T-cell reconstitution after alpha-beta-depleted transplantation in children. This CDR3 has 14 amino acids. The V end lost 6 bases, the J end lost 3 bases, and 14 bases lay between the germline ends. Unique molecular identifiers were used in preparing the TCRbeta library. TCRdb reanalysed the PCR reads using MiXCR and keeps one entry per CDR3 protein. The data contain fewer than 350,000 distinct CDR3 sequences, over 9% of them singletons. The study's findings and limits: Alpha-beta T cells about two months after transplant reportedly derived from several hundred expanded graft clones.

The sequencing used PBMCs, collected before TCRalphabeta/CD19-depleted stem cell transplant. This clonotype was sampled from a boy in the first two years of life with acute myeloid leukemia, due to receive a stem cell transplant. The chain joins TRBV12-3 or TRBV12-4 to TRBJ2-5; D is possibly TRBD1 (6 bases). The CDR3 DNA follows: TGTGCCAGCAGCCCTACAGGGCAAGAAGAGACCCAGTACTTC. Translation: CASSPTGQEETQYF.